Included here is one T cell receptor (beta chain) sequence, with context. The source of the sample is a study of blood T cell repertoires in COVID-19. Study information: Samples representing acute and convalescent COVID-19 were sourced from the United States, Italy and Spain. PBMCs, B-cell-depleted T cells, or T cells were the source of the cDNA or gDNA that made up the material.

Germline V gives CDR1 SGHRS, CDR2 YFSETQ. Trimming pared 0 bases from V and 4 bases from J, leaving 11 bases between. The CDR3 loop spans 15 amino acids. Per the original methods: The authors estimated nucleated cell counts from reference gene primer amplification. The data were produced by immunoSEQ multiplex PCR, yet TCRdb's version contains in-frame clones alone and is incomplete. The V and J calls and clone size were taken over from that table, and D and trimming were inferred from the DNA. The table includes some 110,000 clones, 70% to 90% detected once. Sequencing was done on a sample of peripheral blood. The receptor was isolated from a man aged 25-40 years with acute or convalescent COVID-19. This chain joins TRBV5-1 and TRBJ2-1, with TRBD2 as a possible D gene (6 bases). CDR3 coding DNA: TGCGCCAGCAGCTTGGGACAAGGGAGGTACAATGAGCAGTTCTTC. Translated: CASSLGQGRYNEQFF.